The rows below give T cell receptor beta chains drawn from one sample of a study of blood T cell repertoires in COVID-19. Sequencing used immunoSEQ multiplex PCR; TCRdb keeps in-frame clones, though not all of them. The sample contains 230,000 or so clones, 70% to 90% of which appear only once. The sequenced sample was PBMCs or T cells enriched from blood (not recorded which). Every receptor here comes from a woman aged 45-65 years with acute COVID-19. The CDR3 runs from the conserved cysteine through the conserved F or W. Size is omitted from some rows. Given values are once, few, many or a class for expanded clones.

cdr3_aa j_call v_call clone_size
CASSTRDFGYTF TRBJ1-2 TRBV3-1/TRBV3-2 NA
CASSFRAGENEKLFF TRBJ1-4 TRBV28 NA
CASSQRRTDNSPLHF TRBJ1-6 TRBV4-1 NA
CASSQDFPGRSSYEQYF TRBJ2-7 TRBV4-3 NA
CASSPPGLASEQYF TRBJ2-7 TRBV27 NA
CASSPGQGIVHEQYF TRBJ2-7 TRBV11-3 once
CASSEWTSQETQYF TRBJ2-5 TRBV2 many
CSASNSGSQGTEAFF TRBJ1-1 TRBV20-1 NA
CASSISGRADEQYF TRBJ2-7 TRBV7-3 NA
CASSSPGLADVLTQYF TRBJ2-5 TRBV11-2 NA
CASSLFGGPNQPQHF TRBJ1-5 TRBV28 NA
CASSYSVGQVVEKLFF TRBJ1-4 TRBV6-6 NA
CATSRVQGARQPQHF TRBJ1-5 TRBV15 NA
CASSYSRGRVRYEQYF TRBJ2-7 TRBV6-5 NA
CASSGPGQYEKLFF TRBJ1-4 TRBV28 NA
CASTKSSSYNSPLHF TRBJ1-6 TRBV9 NA
CASRAASGSDEQYF TRBJ2-7 TRBV10-3 NA
CASSEHRAGNTIYF TRBJ1-3 TRBV25-1 NA
CASSQGVGRTGPSSYNEQFF TRBJ2-1 TRBV3-1/TRBV3-2 NA
CASTPGGASSYEQYF TRBJ2-7 TRBV19 NA
CASSLGTSEFNEQFF TRBJ2-1 TRBV5-1 NA
CASTTIGGTEQFF TRBJ2-1 TRBV19 once
CASTDSGRVNKEQFF TRBJ2-1 TRBV28 NA
CATIKQTGCQPQHF TRBJ1-5 TRBV24-1 NA
CASSSALAEVTQYF TRBJ2-5 TRBV7-2 few
CASSLGERGRVFF TRBJ2-2 TRBV11-2 NA
CASSEPGAGSGNEQFF TRBJ2-1 TRBV6-1 NA
CASSLALGQNEAFF TRBJ1-1 TRBV7-8 NA
CASSLSYRANYGYTF TRBJ1-2 TRBV27 NA
CASRTAGPNTGELFF TRBJ2-2 TRBV28 NA
CASSLTTGTYGYTF TRBJ1-2 TRBV18 NA
CASSPTSGEETQYF TRBJ2-5 TRBV18 NA
CASSVRGWGTDTQYF TRBJ2-3 TRBV2 NA
CASSRPSRGGGPGPQATDTQYF TRBJ2-3 TRBV7-3 NA
CASSVPGLVYNEQFF TRBJ2-1 TRBV19 NA
CASSLSLFYEQYF TRBJ2-7 TRBV27 NA
CSVVRHDRGYEQYF TRBJ2-7 TRBV29-1 NA
CASSPLGVAGIGTEAFF TRBJ1-1 TRBV5-4 NA
CASSFLDRGYSGNTIYF TRBJ1-3 TRBV28 NA
CASSFGAPDRVYSGELFF TRBJ2-2 TRBV5-1 NA
CASSLRGEINEQFF TRBJ2-1 TRBV11-3 NA
CASSKTGPSVTYEQYF TRBJ2-7 TRBV21-1 few
CASSLTQGSEKLFF TRBJ1-4 TRBV5-4 NA
CASSLQTQQPQHF TRBJ1-5 TRBV27 many
CASLTGGGYGYTF TRBJ1-2 TRBV28 NA
CASSQVDTGELFF TRBJ2-2 TRBV3-1/TRBV3-2 NA
CASSPTTSGAYEQYF TRBJ2-7 TRBV3-1/TRBV3-2 NA
CASSETSGRAVTGELFF TRBJ2-2 TRBV7-9 NA
CASSVRDRANYGYTF TRBJ1-2 TRBV5-6 NA
CASSPGLAALPGTGELFF TRBJ2-2 TRBV5-5 NA
CASSQLTSGSGEQYF TRBJ2-7 TRBV4-1 NA
CASSPGGTKGGYTF TRBJ1-2 TRBV28 NA
CASSPRPQGSNSPLHF TRBJ1-6 TRBV18 NA
CASSLSGEQFF TRBJ2-1 TRBV11-1 NA
CASSLSGFNQPQHF TRBJ1-5 TRBV27 NA
CASSSFNRGLWYGYTF TRBJ1-2 TRBV11-2 NA
CASSPSLGLAGEEEQYF TRBJ2-7 TRBV21-1 NA